This T cell receptor (beta chain) originates from a study of siplizumab effects on memory and regulatory T cells. Here immunoSEQ multiplex PCR was the method, and the copy in TCRdb shows in-frame clones only, minus some. The sample has more than 85,000 clones, roughly 91% seen once. Trimming took 1 base from V and 4 from J; bases not matched to a gene: 7. The CDR3 contains 16 residues. CDR1 is MGHRA, CDR2 YSYEKL, per germline. Sequencing was carried out using CD4+ T cells sorted from blood. J is TRBJ2-5 and V is TRBV4-1; 9 bases match TRBD1. This sequence was found in a human donor in good health. DNA of the CDR3: TGCGCCAGCAGCCAAGGGGGGACAGGGTTATCAGAGACCCAGTACTTC. Its translation is CASSQGGTGLSETQYF.